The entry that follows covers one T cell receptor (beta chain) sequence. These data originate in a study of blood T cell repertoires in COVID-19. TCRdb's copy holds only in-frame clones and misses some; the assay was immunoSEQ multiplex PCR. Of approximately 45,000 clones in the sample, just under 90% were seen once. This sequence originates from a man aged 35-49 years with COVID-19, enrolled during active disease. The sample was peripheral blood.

The CDR3 here is CASSRQGGNTGELFF. The DNA for the CDR3 is TGTGCCAGCAGCCGACAGGGGGGAAACACCGGGGAGCTGTTTTTT. The J gene is TRBJ2-2, the V gene TRBV28; 9 positions match TRBD1. The CDR3 sequence is 15 residues long. The V and J ends lost 6 bases and 2 bases, in that order; junction bases with no gene match: 4. Germline V CDR1 and CDR2: MDHEN, SYDVKM. Full variable domain (rest looked up from reference TRBV28 and TRBJ2-2): DVKVTQSSRYLVKRTGEKVFLECVQDMDHENMFWYRQDPGLGLRLIYFSYDVKMKEKGDIPEGYSVSREKKERFSLILESASTNQTSMYLCASSRQGGNTGELFFGEGSRLTVL.